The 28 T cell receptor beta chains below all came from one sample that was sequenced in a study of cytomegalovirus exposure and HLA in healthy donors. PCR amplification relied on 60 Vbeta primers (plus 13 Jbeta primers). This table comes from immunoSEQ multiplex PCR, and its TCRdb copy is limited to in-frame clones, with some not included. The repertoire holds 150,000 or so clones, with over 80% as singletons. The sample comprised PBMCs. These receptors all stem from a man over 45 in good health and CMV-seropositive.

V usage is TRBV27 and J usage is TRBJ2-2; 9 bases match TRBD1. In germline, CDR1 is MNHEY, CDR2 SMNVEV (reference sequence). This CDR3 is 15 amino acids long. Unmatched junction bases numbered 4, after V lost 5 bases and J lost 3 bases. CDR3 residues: CASSIDRGYTGELFF. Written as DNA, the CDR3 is TGTGCCAGCAGTATAGACAGGGGGTACACCGGGGAGCTGTTTTTT.

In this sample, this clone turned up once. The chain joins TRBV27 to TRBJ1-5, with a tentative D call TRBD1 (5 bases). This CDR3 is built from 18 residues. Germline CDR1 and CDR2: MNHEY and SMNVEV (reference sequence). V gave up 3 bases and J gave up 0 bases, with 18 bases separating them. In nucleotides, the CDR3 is TGTGCCAGCAGTTTTAGGGCCGTGGGGACTTATAGCAATCAGCCCCAGCATTTT. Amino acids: CASSFRAVGTYSNQPQHF.

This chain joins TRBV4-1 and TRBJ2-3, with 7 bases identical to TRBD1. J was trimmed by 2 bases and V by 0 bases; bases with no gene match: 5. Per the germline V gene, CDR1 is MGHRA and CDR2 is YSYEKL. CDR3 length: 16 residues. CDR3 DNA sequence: TGCGCCAGCAGCCAAGATCGTGGGACAGCCACAGATACGCAGTATTTT. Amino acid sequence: CASSQDRGTATDTQYF.

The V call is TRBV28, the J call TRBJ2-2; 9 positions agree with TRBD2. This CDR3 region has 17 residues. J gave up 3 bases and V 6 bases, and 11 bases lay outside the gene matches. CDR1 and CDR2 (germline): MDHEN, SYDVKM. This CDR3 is CASSPILAGEYTGELFF. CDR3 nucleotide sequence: TGTGCCAGCAGCCCTATATTAGCGGGAGAGTACACCGGGGAGCTGTTTTTT.

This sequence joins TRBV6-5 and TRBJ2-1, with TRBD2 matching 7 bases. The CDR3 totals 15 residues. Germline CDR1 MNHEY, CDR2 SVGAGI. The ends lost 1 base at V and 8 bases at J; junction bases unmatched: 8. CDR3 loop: CASSYYAGVEYEQFF. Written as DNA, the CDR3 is TGTGCCAGCAGTTACTATGCGGGAGTAGAGTATGAGCAGTTCTTC.

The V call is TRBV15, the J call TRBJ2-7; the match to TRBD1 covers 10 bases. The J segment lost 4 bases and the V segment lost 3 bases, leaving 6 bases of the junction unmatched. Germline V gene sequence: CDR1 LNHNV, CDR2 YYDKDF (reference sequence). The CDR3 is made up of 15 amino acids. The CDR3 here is CATSRIRDRGYEQYF. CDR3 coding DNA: TGTGCCACCAGCAGGATCCGGGACAGGGGATACGAGCAGTACTTC.

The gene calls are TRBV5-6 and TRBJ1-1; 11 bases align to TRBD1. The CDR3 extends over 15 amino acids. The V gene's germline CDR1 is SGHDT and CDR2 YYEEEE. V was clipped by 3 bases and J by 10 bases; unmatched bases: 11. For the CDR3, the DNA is TGTGCCAGCAGCTCGACCCGGGACAGGGGGGTGAGAGCTTTCTTT. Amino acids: CASSSTRDRGVRAFF. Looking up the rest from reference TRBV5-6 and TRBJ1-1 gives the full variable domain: DAGVTQSPTHLIKTRGQQVTLRCSPKSGHDTVSWYQQALGQGPQFIFQYYEEEERQRGNFPDRFSGHQFPNYSSELNVNALLLGDSALYLCASSSTRDRGVRAFFGQGTRLTVV.

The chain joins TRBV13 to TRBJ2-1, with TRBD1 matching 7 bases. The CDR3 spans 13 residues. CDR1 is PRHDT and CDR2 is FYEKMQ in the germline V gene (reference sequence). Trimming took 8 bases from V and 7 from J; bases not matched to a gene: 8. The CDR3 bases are TGTGCCAGCTTAACAGGGGAGAGGAATGAGCAGTTCTTC. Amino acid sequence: CASLTGERNEQFF.

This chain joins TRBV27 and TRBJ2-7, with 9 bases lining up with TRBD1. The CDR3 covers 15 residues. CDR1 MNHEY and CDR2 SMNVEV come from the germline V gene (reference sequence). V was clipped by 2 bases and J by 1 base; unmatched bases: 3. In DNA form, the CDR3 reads TGTGCCAGCAGTTTAGGTGGGACAGGGTCCTACGAGCAGTACTTC. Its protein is CASSLGGTGSYEQYF.

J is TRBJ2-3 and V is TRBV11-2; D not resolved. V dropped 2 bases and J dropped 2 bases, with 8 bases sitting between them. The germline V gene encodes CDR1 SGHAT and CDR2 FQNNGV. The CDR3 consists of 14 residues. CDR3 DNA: TGTGCCAGCAGCTTATCCCACTTCACAGATACGCAGTATTTT. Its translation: CASSLSHFTDTQYF.

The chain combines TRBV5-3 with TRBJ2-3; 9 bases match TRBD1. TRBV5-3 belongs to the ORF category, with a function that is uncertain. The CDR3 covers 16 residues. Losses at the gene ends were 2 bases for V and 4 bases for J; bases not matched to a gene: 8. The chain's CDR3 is CARSFTGTGRADTQYF. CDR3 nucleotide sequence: TGTGCCAGAAGCTTCACCGGGACAGGGAGGGCAGATACGCAGTATTTT.

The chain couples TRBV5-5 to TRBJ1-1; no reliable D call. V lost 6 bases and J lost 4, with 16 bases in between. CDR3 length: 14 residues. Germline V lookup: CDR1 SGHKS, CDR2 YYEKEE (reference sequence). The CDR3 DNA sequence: TGTGCCAGCACCCATACGCGGGCGGGCACTGAAGCTTTCTTT. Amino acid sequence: CASTHTRAGTEAFF.

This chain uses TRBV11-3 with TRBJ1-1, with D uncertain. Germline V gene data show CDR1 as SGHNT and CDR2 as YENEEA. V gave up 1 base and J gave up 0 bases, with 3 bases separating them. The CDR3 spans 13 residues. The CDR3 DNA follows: TGTGCCAGCAGCTTAGGCGTGAACACTGAAGCTTTCTTT. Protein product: CASSLGVNTEAFF.

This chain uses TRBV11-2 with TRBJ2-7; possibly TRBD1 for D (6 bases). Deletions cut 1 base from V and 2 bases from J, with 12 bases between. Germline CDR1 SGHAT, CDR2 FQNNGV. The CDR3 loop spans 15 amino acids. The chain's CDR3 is CASSLVGASPYEQYF. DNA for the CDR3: TGTGCCAGCAGCTTAGTGGGGGCCAGCCCCTACGAGCAGTACTTC.

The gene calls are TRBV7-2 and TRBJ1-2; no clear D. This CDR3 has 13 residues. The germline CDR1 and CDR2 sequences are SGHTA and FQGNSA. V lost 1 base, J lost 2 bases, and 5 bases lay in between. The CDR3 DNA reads TGTGCCAGCAGCTTAGTTTTAAACTATGGCTACACCTTC. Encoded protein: CASSLVLNYGYTF.

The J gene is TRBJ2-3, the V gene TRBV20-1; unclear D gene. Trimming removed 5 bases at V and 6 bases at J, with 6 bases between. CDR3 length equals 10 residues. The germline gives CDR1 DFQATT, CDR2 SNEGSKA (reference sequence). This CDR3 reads CSAARDTQYF. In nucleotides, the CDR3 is TGCAGTGCTGCACGGGATACGCAGTATTTT.

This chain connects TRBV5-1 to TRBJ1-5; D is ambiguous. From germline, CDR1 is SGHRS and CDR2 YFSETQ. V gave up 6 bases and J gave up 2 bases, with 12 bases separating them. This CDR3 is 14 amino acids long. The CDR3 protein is CASTLLPGNQPQHF. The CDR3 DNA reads TGCGCCAGCACCTTACTCCCGGGCAATCAGCCCCAGCATTTT.

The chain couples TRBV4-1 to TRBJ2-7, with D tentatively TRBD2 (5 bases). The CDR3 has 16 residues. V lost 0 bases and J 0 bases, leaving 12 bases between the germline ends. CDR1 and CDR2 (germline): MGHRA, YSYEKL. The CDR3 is CASSQEERIPSYEQYF. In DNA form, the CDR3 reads TGCGCCAGCAGCCAAGAGGAGCGGATCCCCTCCTACGAGCAGTACTTC.

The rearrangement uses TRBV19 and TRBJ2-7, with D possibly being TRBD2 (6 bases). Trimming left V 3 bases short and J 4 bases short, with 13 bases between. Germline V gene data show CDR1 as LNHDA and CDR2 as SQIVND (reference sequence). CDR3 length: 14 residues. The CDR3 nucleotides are TGTGCCAGTAGTATGCGGCGGGACGGGTACGAGCAGTACTTC. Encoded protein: CASSMRRDGYEQYF.

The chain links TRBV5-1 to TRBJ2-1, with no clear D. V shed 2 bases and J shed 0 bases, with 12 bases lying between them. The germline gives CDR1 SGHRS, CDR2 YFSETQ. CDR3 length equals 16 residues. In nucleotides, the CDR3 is TGCGCCAGCAGCTTTACCGAAGTAGCCTCCTACAATGAGCAGTTCTTC. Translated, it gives CASSFTEVASYNEQFF.

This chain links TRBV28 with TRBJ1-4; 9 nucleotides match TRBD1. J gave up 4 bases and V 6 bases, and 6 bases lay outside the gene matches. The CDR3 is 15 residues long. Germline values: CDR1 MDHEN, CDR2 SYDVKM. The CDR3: CASRRRQGGNEKLFF. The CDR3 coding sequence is TGTGCCAGCAGGCGCCGACAGGGGGGTAATGAAAAACTGTTTTTT.

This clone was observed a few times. CDR3 sequence reads: CASNQYPGLNYGYTF. The CDR3 DNA sequence: TGTGCCAGCAATCAATACCCGGGACTAAACTATGGCTACACCTTC. The chain combines TRBV6-1 with TRBJ1-2; possible D gene TRBD1, 5 bases. Trimming cost V 7 bases and J 2 bases, with 17 bases left between them. CDR3 length equals 15 residues. Germline lookup yields CDR1 MNHNS and CDR2 SASEGT.

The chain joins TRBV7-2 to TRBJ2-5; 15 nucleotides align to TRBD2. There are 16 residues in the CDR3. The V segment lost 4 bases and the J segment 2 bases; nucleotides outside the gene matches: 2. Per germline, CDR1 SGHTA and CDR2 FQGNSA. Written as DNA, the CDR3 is TGTGCCAGCAGCTATGGGACTAGCGGGGGGCAAGAGACCCAGTACTTC. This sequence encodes CASSYGTSGGQETQYF.

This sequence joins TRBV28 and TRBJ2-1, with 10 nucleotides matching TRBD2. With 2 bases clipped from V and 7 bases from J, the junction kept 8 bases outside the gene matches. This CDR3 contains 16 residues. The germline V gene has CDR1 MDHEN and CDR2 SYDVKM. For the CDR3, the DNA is TGTGCCAGCAGTTTAGGGTGGGCTAGCGGGGGTAATGAGCAGTTCTTC. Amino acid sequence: CASSLGWASGGNEQFF.

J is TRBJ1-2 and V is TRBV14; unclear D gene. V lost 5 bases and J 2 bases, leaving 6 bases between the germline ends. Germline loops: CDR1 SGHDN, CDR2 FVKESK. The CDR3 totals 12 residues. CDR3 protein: CASSVRNYGYTF. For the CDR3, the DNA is TGTGCCAGCAGCGTACGGAACTATGGCTACACCTTC.

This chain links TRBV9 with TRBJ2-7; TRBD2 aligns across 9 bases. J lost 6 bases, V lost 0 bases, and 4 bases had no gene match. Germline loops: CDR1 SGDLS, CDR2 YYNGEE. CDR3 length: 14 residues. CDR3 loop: CASSVAAGGTEQYF. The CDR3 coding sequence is TGTGCCAGCAGCGTAGCAGCGGGGGGAACCGAGCAGTACTTC.

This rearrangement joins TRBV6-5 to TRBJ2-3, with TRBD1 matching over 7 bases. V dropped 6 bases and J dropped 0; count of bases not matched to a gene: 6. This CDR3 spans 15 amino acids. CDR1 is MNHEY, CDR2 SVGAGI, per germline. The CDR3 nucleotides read TGTGCCAGCAGCCCGGGACAGTCTAGCACAGATACGCAGTATTTT. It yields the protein CASSPGQSSTDTQYF.

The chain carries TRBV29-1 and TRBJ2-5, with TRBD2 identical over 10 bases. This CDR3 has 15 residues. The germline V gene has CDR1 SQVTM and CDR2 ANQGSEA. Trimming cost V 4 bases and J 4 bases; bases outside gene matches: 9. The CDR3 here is CSVGSGLAGVETQYF. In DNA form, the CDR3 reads TGCAGCGTTGGGAGTGGGCTAGCGGGAGTAGAGACCCAGTACTTC. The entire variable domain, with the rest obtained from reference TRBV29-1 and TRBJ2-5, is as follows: SAVISQKPSRDICQRGTSLTIQCQVDSQVTMMFWYRQQPGQSLTLIATANQGSEATYESGFVIDKFPISRPNLTFSTLTVSNMSPEDSSIYLCSVGSGLAGVETQYFGPGTRLLVL.